One TCR beta chain is described in this entry. Its antigen remains unidentified. Using a constant-region primer together with ProtoScript II reverse transcriptase, TCR beta cDNA was made from approximately 500 ng of total RNA. Slightly modified ARM-PCR with three nested multiplex PCR rounds yielded TCR beta libraries. TRBV1-TRBV30 forward primers paired with a C-beta reverse primer drove the first two PCR rounds, approximately 11 cycles each. One entry per CDR3 protein, called by TCRdb with MiXCR from the multiplex PCR reads. Of 40,000 to 45,000 distinct CDR3 sequences listed, around 66% are singletons. These data are taken from a study of tumor-infiltrating lymphocytes in primary liver carcinoma. Study-wide background: Patients were both men and women, whose ages ran from 30 to 69 years. Each of the samples returned roughly 3.5 to 8 million productive TCRbeta reads (a yield similar across tissue types). General study points: Tumors had a top-250-clone fraction that was significantly higher than blood (p = 0.039).

Trimming cost V 11 bases and J 0 bases; bases outside gene matches: 3. Germline V CDR1 and CDR2: LNHDA, SQIVND (reference sequence). The CDR3 covers 13 residues. Starting material for RNA and DNA co-extraction consisted of about 20-30 mg of unsorted bulk tissue. Primary liver carcinoma in the patients was surgically resected. The sequencing sample was made of liver tumor tissue from sampling region 2. Regarding subset: tumor region T2, inferior pole. The V and J genes are TRBV19 and TRBJ2-3; 9 nucleotides match TRBD2. The sequence came from a man aged 35-49 years with primary liver carcinoma and hepatitis B virus infection. CDR3: CAGTSGSTDTQYF. The CDR3, as DNA: TGTGCCGGTACTAGCGGGAGCACAGATACGCAGTATTTT.